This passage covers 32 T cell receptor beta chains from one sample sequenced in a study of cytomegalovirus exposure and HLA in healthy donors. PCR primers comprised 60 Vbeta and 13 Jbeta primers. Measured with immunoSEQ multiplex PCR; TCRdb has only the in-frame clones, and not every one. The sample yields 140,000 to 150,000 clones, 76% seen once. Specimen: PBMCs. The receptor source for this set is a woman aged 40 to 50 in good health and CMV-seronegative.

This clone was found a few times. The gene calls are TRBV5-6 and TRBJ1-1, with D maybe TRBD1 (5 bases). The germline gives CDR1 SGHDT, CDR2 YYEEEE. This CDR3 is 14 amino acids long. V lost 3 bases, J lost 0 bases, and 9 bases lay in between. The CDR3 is CASSSDSLNTEAFF. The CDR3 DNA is TGTGCCAGCAGCTCCGACAGCTTGAACACTGAAGCTTTCTTT.

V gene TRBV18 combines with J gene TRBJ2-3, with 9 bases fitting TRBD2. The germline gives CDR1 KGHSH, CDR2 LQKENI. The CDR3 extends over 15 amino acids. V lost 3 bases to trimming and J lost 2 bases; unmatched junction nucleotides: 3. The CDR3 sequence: CASSPTSGLTDTQYF. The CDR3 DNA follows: TGTGCCAGCTCACCGACTAGCGGACTCACAGATACGCAGTATTTT.

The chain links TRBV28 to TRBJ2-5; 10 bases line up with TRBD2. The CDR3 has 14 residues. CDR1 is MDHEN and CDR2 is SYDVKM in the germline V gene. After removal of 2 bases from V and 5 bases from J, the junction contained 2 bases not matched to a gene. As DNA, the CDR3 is TGTGCCAGCAGTTTAAGGGGACTAGCGGAGACCCAGTACTTC. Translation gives CASSLRGLAETQYF.

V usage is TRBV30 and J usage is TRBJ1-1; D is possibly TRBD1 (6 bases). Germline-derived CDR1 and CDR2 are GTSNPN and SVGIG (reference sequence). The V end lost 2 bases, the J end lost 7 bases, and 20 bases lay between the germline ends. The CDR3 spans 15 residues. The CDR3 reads CAWSLGGGEPGEAFF. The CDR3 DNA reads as TGTGCCTGGAGTCTGGGGGGGGGCGAACCCGGTGAAGCTTTCTTT.

CDR3 sequence reads: CASSPGSSNEKLFF. The CDR3 nucleotides read TGTGCCAGCAGCCCTGGGAGTTCTAATGAAAAACTGTTTTTT. This chain joins TRBV7-9 and TRBJ1-4; D remains ambiguous. The V gene lost 5 bases and the J gene lost 3 bases, with 10 bases spanning the gap. In germline, CDR1 is SEHNR, CDR2 FQNEAQ (reference sequence). This CDR3 spans 14 amino acids.

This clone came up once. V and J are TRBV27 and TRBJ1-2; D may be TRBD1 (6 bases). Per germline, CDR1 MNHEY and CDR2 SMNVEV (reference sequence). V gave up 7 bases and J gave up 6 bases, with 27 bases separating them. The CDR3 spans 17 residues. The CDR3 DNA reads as TGTGCCAGCACCGGAGTAGGGGGGGCAGGGCGGGGGGATGGCTACACCTTC. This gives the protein CASTGVGGAGRGDGYTF.

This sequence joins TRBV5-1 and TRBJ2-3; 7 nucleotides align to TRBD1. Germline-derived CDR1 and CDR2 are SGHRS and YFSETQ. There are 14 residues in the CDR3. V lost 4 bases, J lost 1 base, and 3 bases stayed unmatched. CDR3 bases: TGCGCCAGCAGCCCTGGACAGGGCACAGATACGCAGTATTTT. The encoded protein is CASSPGQGTDTQYF.

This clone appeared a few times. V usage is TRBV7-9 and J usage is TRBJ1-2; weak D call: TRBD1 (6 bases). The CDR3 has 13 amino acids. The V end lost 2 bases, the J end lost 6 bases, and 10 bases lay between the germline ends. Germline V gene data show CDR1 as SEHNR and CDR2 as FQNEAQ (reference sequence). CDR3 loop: CASSLNRDHGYTF. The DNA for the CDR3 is TGTGCCAGCAGCTTAAACAGGGATCATGGCTACACCTTC.

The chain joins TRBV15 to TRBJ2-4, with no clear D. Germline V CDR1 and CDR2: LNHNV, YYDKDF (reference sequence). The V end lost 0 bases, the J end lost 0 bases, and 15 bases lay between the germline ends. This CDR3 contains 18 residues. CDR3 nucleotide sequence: TGTGCCACCAGCAGAGATGAGAATCGGTTACTAGCCAAAAACATTCAGTACTTC. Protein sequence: CATSRDENRLLAKNIQYF.

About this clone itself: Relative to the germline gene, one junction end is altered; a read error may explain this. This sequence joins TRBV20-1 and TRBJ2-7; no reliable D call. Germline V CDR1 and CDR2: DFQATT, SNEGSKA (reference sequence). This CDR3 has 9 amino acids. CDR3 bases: TGCAGTGCTTCCTCCGAGCAGTACTTC. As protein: CSASSEQYF.

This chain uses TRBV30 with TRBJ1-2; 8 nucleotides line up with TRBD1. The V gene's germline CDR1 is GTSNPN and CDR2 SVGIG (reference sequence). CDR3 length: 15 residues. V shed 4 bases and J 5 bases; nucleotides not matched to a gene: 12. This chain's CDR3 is CAWKPGQATVYGYTF. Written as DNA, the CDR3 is TGTGCCTGGAAACCGGGACAGGCGACGGTTTATGGCTACACCTTC. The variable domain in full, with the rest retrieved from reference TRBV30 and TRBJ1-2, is SQTIHQWPATLVQPVGSPLSLECTVEGTSNPNLYWYRQAAGRGLQLLFYSVGIGQISSEVPQNLSASRPQDRQFILSSKKLLLSDSGFYLCAWKPGQATVYGYTFGSGTRLTVV.

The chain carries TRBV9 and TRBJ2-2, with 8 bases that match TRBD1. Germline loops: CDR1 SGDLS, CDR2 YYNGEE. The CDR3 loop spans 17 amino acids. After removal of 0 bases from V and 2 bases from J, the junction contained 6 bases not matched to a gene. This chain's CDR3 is CASSVVGTGGNTGELFF. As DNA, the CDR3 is TGTGCCAGCAGCGTAGTCGGTACAGGGGGTAACACCGGGGAGCTGTTTTTT.

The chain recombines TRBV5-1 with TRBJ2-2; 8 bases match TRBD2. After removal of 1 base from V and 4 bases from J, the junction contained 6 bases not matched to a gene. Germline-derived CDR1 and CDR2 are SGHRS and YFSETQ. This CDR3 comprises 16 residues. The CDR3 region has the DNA TGCGCCAGCAGCTTGATTGGACTAGCAGGCACCGGGGAGCTGTTTTTT. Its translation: CASSLIGLAGTGELFF.

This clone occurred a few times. DNA for the CDR3: TGTGCCAGCAGGCCCCACAGTCCCTATAATTCACCCCTCCACTTT. The encoded protein is CASRPHSPYNSPLHF. This sequence joins TRBV6-1 and TRBJ1-6; D call uncertain. V lost 6 bases and J lost 2, with 11 bases in between. The CDR3 length is 15 residues. Germline V gene lookup returns CDR1 MNHNS and CDR2 SASEGT.

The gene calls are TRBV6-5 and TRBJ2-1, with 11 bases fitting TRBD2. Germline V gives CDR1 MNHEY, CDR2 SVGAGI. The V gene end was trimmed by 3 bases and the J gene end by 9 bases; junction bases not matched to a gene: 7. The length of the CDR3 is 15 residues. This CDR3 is CASSYITSGSGEQFF. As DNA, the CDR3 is TGTGCCAGCAGTTATATAACTAGCGGGAGTGGTGAGCAGTTCTTC.

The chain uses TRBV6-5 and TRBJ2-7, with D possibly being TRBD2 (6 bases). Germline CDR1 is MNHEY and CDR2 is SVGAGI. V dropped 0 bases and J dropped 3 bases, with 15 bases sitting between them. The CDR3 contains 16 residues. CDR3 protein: CASSYSKSGGYYEQYF. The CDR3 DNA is TGTGCCAGCAGTTACTCGAAGTCTGGGGGGTACTACGAGCAGTACTTC.

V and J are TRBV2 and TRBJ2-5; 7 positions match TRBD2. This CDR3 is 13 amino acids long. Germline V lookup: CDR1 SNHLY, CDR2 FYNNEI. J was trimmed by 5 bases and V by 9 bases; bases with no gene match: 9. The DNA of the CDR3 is TGTGCCAGGACGGCGGGGGTTCTGGAGACCCAGTACTTC. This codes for CARTAGVLETQYF.

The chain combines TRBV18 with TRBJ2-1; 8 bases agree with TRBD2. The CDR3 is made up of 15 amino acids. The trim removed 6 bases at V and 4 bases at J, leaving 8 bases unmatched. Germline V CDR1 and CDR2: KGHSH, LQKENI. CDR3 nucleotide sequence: TGTGCCAGCTCCCCCGGGGGGGTCCCTTACAATGAGCAGTTCTTC. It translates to CASSPGGVPYNEQFF.

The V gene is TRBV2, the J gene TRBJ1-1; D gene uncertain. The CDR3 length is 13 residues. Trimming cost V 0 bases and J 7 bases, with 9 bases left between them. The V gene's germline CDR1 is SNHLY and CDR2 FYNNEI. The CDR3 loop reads CASSEARRVEAFF. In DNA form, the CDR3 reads TGTGCCAGCAGTGAAGCGAGGCGGGTTGAAGCTTTCTTT.

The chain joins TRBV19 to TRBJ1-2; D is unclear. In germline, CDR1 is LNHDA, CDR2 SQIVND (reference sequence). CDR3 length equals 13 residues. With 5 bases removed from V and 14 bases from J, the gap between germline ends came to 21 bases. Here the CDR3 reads CASSANEVVSGTF. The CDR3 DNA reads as TGTGCCAGTAGTGCGAACGAGGTGGTTTCGGGGACCTTC.

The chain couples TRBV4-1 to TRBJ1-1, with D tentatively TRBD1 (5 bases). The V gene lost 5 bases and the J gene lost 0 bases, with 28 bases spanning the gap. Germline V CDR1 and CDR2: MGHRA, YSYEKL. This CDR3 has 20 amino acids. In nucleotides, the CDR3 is TGCGCCAGCAGCAAACCCCTTGGTGGGGCCACCTATTTAATGAACACTGAAGCTTTCTTT. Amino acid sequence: CASSKPLGGATYLMNTEAFF.

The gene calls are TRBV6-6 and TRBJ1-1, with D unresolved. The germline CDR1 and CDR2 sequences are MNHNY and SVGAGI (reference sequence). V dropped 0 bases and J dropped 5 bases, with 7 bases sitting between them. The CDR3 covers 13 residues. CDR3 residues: CASSYSRGTEAFF. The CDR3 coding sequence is TGTGCCAGCAGTTACTCGAGAGGGACTGAAGCTTTCTTT.

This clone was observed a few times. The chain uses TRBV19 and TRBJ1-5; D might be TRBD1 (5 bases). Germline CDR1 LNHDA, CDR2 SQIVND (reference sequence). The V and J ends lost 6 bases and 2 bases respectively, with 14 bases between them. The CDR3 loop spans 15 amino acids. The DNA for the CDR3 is TGTGCCAGTAGGTCATTCCTAGGGGGCAATCAGCCCCAGCATTTT. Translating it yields CASRSFLGGNQPQHF.

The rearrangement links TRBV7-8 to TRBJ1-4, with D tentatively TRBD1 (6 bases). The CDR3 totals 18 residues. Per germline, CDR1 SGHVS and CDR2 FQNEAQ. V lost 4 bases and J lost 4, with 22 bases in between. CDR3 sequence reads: CASSSYWGPRLSNEKLFF. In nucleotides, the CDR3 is TGTGCCAGCAGCTCTTATTGGGGGCCGCGGCTCAGTAATGAAAAACTGTTTTTT.

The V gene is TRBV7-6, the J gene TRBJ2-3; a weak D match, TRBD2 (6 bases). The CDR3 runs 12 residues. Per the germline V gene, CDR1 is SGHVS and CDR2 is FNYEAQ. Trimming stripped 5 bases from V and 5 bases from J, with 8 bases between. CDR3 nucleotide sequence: TGTGCCAGCAGCCCCGGGGGAGATACGCAGTATTTT. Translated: CASSPGGDTQYF.

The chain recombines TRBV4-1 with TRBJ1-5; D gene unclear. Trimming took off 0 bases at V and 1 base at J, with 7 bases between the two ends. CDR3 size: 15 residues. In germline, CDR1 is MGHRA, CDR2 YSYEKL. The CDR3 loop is CASSQEVLSNQPQHF. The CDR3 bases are TGCGCCAGCAGCCAAGAAGTCCTAAGCAATCAGCCCCAGCATTTT.

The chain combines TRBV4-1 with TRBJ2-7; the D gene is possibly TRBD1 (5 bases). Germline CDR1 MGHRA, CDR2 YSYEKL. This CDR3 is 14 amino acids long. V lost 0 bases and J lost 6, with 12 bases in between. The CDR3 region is CASSQESSRGEQYF. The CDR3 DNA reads TGCGCCAGCAGCCAAGAGAGCAGTAGGGGCGAGCAGTACTTC.

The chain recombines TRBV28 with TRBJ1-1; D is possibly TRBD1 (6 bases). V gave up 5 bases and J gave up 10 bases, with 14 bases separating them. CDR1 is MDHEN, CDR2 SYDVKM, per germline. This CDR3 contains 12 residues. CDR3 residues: CASSPLQGRAFF. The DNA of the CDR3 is TGTGCCAGCAGTCCCCTTCAGGGGCGAGCTTTCTTT.

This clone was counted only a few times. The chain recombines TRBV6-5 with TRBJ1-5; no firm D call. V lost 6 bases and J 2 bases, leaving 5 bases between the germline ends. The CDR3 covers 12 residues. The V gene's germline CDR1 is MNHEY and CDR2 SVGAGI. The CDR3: CASRAGNQPQHF. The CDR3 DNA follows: TGTGCCAGCAGAGCGGGCAATCAGCCCCAGCATTTT.

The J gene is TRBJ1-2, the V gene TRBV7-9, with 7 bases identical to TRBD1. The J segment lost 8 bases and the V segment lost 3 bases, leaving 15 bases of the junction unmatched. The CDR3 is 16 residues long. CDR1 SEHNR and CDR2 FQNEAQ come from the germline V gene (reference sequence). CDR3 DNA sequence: TGTGCCAGCAGCTTGACAAGCGGTTGGGCAGGGGGAGGCTACACCTTC. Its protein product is CASSLTSGWAGGGYTF.

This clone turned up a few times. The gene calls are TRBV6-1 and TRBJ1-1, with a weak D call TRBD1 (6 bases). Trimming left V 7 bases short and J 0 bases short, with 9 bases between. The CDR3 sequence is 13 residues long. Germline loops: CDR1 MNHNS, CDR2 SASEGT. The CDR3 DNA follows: TGTGCCAGCAACCAGGGGATGAACACTGAAGCTTTCTTT. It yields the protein CASNQGMNTEAFF.

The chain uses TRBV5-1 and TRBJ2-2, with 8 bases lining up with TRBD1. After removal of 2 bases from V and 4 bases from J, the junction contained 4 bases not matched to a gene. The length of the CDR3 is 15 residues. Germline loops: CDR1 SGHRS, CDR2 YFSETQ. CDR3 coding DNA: TGCGCCAGCAGCTTACAGGGGGAGGTCACCGGGGAGCTGTTTTTT. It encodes CASSLQGEVTGELFF.